This T cell receptor (beta chain) was profiled in a study of Graves' ophthalmopathy and Graves' hyperthyroidism. Study results and limitations: Most clonotypes expanded in thyroid above 0.001 frequency were present in blood too.

This clonotype was counted at least ten times. Its antigen remains unknown. V lost 0 bases and J lost 8, with 10 bases in between. The CDR3 spans 13 residues. Looked up from germline, CDR1 is LGHNA and CDR2 is YNFKEQ. Beta-chain TCR CDR3 regions were amplified from RNA transcripts. The workflow started with a first-round RT-PCR run with HTBI primers and then moved on to a second-round multiplex PCR. TCRdb re-analysed the multiplex PCR reads in MiXCR, keeping a single row per CDR3 protein. The sample lists under 400,000 distinct CDR3 sequences; 17% were seen once. J is TRBJ1-1 and V is TRBV4-2; perhaps TRBD1 as D (6 bases). Sequenced: peripheral blood. This TCR came from an adult man with Graves' ophthalmopathy. This chain's CDR3 is CASSQEGGREAFF. In DNA form, the CDR3 reads TGTGCCAGCAGCCAAGAAGGGGGAAGGGAAGCTTTCTTT.